The 9 T cell receptor beta chains given below trace back to one sample, sequenced in a study of tissue T cells after allogeneic stem cell transplantation. TCRdb keeps only in-frame clones here, not all; method: immunoSEQ multiplex PCR. The data hold roughly 2,500 clones, with 52% observed a single time. The time point is: mouse harvest day 7 after allogeneic transplant. Mouse grafts combined 10^7 T-cell-depleted bone marrow cells with 10^6 splenic CD5+ T cells. Sequencing was carried out using spleen. Receptors were obtained from a female BALB/c mouse given C57BL/6 T cells with graft-versus-host disease after an allogeneic hematopoietic cell transplant.

Details on this clone: These gene names are mouse names. The missing CDR3 end, 1 residue past where the read stops, is filled in from the germline J gene. The genes are TRBV2 and TRBJ1-1, with a possible D match to TRBD1 (6 bases). The CDR3 extends over 13 amino acids. Germline V gene lookup returns CDR1 LGHNA and CDR2 YSYQKL. The ends were cut back, 0 bases at V and 8 bases at J, with 10 bases in the middle. CDR3 bases read: TGTGCCAGCAGCCAAGAGGGAGGGGGGGAAGTCTTC. As protein: CASSQEGGGEVF. The CDR3 in its entirety is CASSQEGGGEVFF.

A remark on this clone: The genes are named according to mouse. The CDR3 extends 1 residue past the end of the read, so its final part is completed from the germline J gene. The rearrangement links TRBV20 to TRBJ1-3; tentatively, D is TRBD1 (6 bases). The CDR3 has 14 amino acids. Germline CDR1 is GFQATS and CDR2 is STVNSAI. V shed 2 bases and J shed 0 bases, with 8 bases lying between them. The CDR3 loop is CGARYRDSGNTLYF. The covered CDR3 bases are TGTGGTGCTAGGTACAGGGATTCTGGAAATACGCTCTAT.

Points on this clone: Mouse germline and gene names are used. The CDR3 bases that were read are TGTGCCAGCAGTCCCGGGGTTCCTTCCTATGAACAGTAC. Its protein is CASSPGVPSYEQY. The complete CDR3 sequence is CASSPGVPSYEQYF. This chain joins TRBV15 and TRBJ2-7; no reliable D call. The read ends 1 residue shy of where the CDR3 ends; the end is completed using the germline J gene. In germline, CDR1 is SGHND, CDR2 FRSKSL. CDR3 size: 14 residues. V was shortened by 5 bases and J by 1 base, with 12 bases between the two germline ends.

This clone is deemed large (0.1 to 1%). The gene names here belong to mouse. Read coverage stops 1 residue before the CDR3 terminus; the germline J gene supplies the remainder. This chain connects TRBV2 to TRBJ2-5, with a weak D call TRBD2 (6 bases). The germline CDR1 and CDR2 sequences are LGHNA and YSYQKL. This CDR3 comprises 14 residues. V lost 0 bases, J lost 3 bases, and 7 bases lay in between. This CDR3 reads CASSQDGGQDTQYF. CDR3 bases read: TGTGCCAGCAGCCAAGATGGGGGTCAAGACACCCAGTAC.

As regards this clone: Gene names and germline refer to mouse. The DNA ends 1 residue before the CDR3 does, and the rest of the CDR3 is filled in from the germline J gene. This chain connects TRBV20 to TRBJ1-6; no firm D call. TRBJ1-6 has ORF status, its function being uncertain. The V gene lost 0 bases and the J gene lost 3 bases, with 3 bases spanning the gap. This CDR3 comprises 13 residues. The germline CDR1 and CDR2 sequences are GFQATS and STVNSAI. CDR3 residues: CGAREGYNSPLYF. The covered CDR3 bases are TGTGGTGCTAGGGAAGGCTATAATTCGCCCCTCTAC.

A remark on this clone: Genes and germline are mouse. The CDR3 goes on 1 residue after the read ends, and that part is filled in from the germline J gene. The chain links TRBV3 to TRBJ2-1, with D possibly TRBD1 on 7 matching bases. Trimming took off 0 bases at V and 3 bases at J, with 9 bases between the two ends. The CDR3 is 15 residues long. Germline CDR1 is SNHLY and CDR2 is FYNGKV (reference sequence). CDR3 sequence: CASSLAQGGYAEQFF. The sequenced part of the CDR3 DNA is TGTGCCAGCAGCTTAGCCCAGGGGGGCTATGCTGAGCAGTTC. The full variable domain, in which reference TRBV3 and TRBJ2-1 provide the parts outside the CDR3, is GPKVLQIPSHQIIDMGQMVTLNCDPVSNHLYFYWYKQILGQQMEFLVNFYNGKVMEKSKLFKDQFSVERPDGSYFTLKIQPTALEDSAVYFCASSLAQGGYAEQFFGPGTRLTVL.

Details on this clone: Any gene name here is a mouse gene name. Coverage ceases 1 residue before the CDR3 finishes, and the germline J gene fills in the end. This chain joins TRBV4 and TRBJ1-1; D call uncertain. Germline lookup yields CDR1 LGHDT and CDR2 YNNKQL (reference sequence). The V gene lost 7 bases and the J gene lost 1 base, with 7 bases spanning the gap. There are 12 residues in the CDR3. The chain's CDR3 is CASTRQNTEVFF. The CDR3 bases that were read are TGTGCCAGCACACGACAAAACACAGAAGTCTTC.

As concerns this clone: Genes here carry mouse names. The CDR3 DNA, read in part, is TGTGCCAGCAGTCCACATCAGGGTTCTGGAAATACGCTCTAT. This sequence encodes CASSPHQGSGNTLY. The full CDR3 reads CASSPHQGSGNTLYF. This chain connects TRBV26 to TRBJ1-3; D may be TRBD1 (5 bases). The read finishes 1 residue shy of the CDR3 end, and the germline J gene is used to complete it. This CDR3 is 15 amino acids long. Deletions cut 4 bases from V and 0 bases from J, with 10 bases between. CDR1 and CDR2 (germline): KGHPV, FQNQEV (reference sequence).

Notes on this clone: Germline and genes: mouse. The CDR3 goes on 1 residue after the read ends, and that part is filled in from the germline J gene. This chain joins TRBV26 and TRBJ2-7; 7 bases are shared with TRBD1. V lost 6 bases to trimming and J lost 7 bases; unmatched junction nucleotides: 6. The CDR3 loop spans 12 amino acids. From germline, CDR1 is KGHPV and CDR2 FQNQEV (reference sequence). The CDR3 reads CASRTQGWEQYF. Partial CDR3 DNA: TGTGCCAGCAGAACACAGGGGTGGGAACAGTAC.